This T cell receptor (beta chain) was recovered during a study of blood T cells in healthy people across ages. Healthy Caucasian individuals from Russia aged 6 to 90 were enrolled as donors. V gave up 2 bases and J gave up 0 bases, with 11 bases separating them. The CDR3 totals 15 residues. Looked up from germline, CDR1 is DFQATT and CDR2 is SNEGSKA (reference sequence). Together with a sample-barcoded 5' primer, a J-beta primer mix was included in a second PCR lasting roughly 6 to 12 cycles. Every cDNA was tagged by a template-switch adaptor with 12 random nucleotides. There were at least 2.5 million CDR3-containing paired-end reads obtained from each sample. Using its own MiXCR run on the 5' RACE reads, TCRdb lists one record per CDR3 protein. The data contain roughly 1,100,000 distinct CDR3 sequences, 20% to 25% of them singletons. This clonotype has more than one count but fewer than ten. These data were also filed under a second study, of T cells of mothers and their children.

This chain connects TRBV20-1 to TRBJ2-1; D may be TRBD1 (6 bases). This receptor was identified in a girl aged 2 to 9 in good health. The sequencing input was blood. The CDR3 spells CSARIQGISYNEQFF. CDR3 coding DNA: TGCAGTGCTAGAATTCAGGGGATCTCCTACAATGAGCAGTTCTTC.